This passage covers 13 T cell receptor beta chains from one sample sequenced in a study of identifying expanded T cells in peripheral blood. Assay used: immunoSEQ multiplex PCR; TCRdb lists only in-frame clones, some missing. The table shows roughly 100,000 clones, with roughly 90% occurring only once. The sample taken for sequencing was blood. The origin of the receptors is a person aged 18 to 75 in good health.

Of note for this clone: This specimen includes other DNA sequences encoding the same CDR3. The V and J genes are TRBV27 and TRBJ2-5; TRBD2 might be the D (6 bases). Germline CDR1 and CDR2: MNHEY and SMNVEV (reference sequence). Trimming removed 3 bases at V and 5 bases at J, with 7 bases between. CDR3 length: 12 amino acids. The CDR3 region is CASSFGGETQYF. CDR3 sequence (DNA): TGTGCCAGCAGTTTTGGGGGGGAGACCCAGTACTTC.

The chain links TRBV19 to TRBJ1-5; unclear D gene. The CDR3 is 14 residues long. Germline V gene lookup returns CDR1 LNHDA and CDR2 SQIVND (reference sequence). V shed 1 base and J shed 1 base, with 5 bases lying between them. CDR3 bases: TGTGCCAGTAGTATAGGACTGAGCAATCAGCCCCAGCATTTT. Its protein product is CASSIGLSNQPQHF.

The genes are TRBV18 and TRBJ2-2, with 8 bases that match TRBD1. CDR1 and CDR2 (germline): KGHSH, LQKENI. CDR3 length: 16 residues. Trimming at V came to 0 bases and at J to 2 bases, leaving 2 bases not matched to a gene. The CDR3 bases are TGTGCCAGCTCACCACCGGGACAGGTTAACACCGGGGAGCTGTTTTTT. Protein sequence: CASSPPGQVNTGELFF.

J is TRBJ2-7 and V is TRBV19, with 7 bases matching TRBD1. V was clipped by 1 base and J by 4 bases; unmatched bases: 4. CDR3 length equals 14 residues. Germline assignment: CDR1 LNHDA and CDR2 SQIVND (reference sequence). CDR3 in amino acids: CASSIGTGAYEQYF. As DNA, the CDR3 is TGTGCCAGTAGTATAGGCACAGGGGCATACGAGCAGTACTTC.

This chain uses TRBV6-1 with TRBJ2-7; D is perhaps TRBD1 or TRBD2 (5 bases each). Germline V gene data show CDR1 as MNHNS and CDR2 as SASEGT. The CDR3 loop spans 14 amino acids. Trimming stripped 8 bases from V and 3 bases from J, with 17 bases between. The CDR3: CASCLGPTNYEQYF. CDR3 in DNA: TGTGCCAGCTGCCTGGGACCGACCAACTACGAGCAGTACTTC.

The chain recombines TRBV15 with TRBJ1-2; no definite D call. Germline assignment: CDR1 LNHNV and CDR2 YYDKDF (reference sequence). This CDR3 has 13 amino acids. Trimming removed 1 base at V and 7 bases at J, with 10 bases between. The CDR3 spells CATSRAQSSGYTF. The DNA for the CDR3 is TGTGCCACCAGCAGAGCTCAATCGAGTGGCTACACCTTC.

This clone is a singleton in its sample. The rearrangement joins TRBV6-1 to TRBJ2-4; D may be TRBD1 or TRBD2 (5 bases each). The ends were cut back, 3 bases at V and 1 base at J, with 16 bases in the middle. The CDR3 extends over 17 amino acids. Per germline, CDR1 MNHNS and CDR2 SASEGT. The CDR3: CASSEAVGGIAKNIQYF. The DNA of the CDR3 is TGTGCCAGCAGTGAGGCCGTTGGGGGAATTGCCAAAAACATTCAGTACTTC.

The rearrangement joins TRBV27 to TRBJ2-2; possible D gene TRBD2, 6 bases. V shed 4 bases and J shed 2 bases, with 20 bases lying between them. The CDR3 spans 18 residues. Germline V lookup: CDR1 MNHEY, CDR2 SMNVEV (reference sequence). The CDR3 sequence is CASSYTTSVTRNTGELFF. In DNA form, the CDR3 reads TGTGCCAGCAGTTACACAACCTCCGTGACTAGAAACACCGGGGAGCTGTTTTTT.

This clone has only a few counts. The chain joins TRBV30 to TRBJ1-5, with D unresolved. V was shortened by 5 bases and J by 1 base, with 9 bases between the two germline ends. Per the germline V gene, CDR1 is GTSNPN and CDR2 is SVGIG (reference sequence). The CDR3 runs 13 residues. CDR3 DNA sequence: TGTGCCTGGGGAAGGGAAAGCAATCAGCCCCAGCATTTT. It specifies CAWGRESNQPQHF.

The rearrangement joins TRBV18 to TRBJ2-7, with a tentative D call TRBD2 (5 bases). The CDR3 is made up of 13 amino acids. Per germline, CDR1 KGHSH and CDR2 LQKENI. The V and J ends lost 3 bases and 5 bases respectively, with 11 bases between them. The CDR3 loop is CASSPRGGNEQYF. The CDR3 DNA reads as TGTGCCAGCTCACCCCGAGGAGGCAACGAGCAGTACTTC. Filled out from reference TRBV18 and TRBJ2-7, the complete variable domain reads NAGVMQNPRHLVRRRGQEARLRCSPMKGHSHVYWYRQLPEEGLKFMVYLQKENIIDESGMPKERFSAEFPKEGPSILRIQQVVRGDSAAYFCASSPRGGNEQYFGPGTRLTVT.

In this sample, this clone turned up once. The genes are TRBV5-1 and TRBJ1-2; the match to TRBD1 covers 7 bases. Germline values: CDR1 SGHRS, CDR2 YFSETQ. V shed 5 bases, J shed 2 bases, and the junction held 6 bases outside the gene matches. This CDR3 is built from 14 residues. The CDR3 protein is CASRSTGSNYGYTF. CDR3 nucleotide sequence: TGCGCCAGCAGATCGACAGGGTCCAACTATGGCTACACCTTC.

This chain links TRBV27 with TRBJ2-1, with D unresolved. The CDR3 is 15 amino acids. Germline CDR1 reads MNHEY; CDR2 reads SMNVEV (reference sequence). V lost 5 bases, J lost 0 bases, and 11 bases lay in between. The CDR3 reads CASSPRSISYNEQFF. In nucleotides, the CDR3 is TGTGCCAGCAGTCCTAGGAGTATCTCCTACAATGAGCAGTTCTTC.

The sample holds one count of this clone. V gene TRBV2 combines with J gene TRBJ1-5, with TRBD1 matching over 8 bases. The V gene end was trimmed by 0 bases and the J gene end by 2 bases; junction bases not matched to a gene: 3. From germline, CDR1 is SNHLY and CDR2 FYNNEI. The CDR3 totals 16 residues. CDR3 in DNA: TGTGCCAGCAGTGAAGCCGGACAGGGAGGCAATCAGCCCCAGCATTTT. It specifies CASSEAGQGGNQPQHF.